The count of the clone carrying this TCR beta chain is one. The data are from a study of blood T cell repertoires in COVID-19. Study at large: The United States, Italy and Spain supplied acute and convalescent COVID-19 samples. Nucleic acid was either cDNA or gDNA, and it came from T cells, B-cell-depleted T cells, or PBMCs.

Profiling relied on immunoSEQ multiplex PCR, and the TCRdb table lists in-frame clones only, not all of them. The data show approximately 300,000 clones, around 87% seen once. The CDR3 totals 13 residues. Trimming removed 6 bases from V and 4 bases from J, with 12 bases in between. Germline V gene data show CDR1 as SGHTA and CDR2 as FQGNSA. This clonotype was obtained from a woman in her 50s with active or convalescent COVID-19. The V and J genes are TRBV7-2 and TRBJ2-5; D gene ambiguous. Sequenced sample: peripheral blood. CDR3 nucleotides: TGTGCCAGCAGGTCTCCCTCGGGAGAGACCCAGTACTTC. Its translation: CASRSPSGETQYF.